The 18 T cell receptor beta chains below were found in one sample sequenced in a study of cytomegalovirus exposure and HLA in healthy donors. This PCR relied on a set of 60 Vbeta primers and 13 Jbeta primers. The method was immunoSEQ multiplex PCR; TCRdb's version includes in-frame clones alone and lacks a portion of them. The table has about 170,000 clones, approximately 80% seen once. The sample consisted of PBMCs. These receptor sequences come from a male donor in good health and CMV-seronegative.

This rearrangement joins TRBV5-6 to TRBJ2-7, with 9 bases that match TRBD2. This CDR3 is 15 amino acids long. Losses at the gene ends were 4 bases for V and 5 bases for J; bases not matched to a gene: 10. The germline CDR1 and CDR2 sequences are SGHDT and YYEEEE. CDR3 residues: CASSPSSGRYNEQYF. CDR3 DNA sequence: TGTGCCAGCAGCCCATCGAGCGGGAGGTACAACGAGCAGTACTTC.

In DNA, the CDR3 is TGTGCCAGCAGCTCCCACTTACAGGGGACCCAGGCCTACGAGCAGTACTTC. Encoded protein: CASSSHLQGTQAYEQYF. V usage is TRBV7-9 and J usage is TRBJ2-7, with 7 bases identical to TRBD1. CDR3 size: 17 residues. Trimming removed 4 bases from V and 2 bases from J; junction bases left unmatched: 14. Germline V gene sequence: CDR1 SEHNR, CDR2 FQNEAQ (reference sequence). The entire variable domain, with the rest obtained from reference TRBV7-9 and TRBJ2-7, is as follows: DTGVSQNPRHKITKRGQNVTFRCDPISEHNRLYWYRQTLGQGPEFLTYFQNEAQLEKSRLLSDRFSAERPKGSFSTLEIQRTEQGDSAMYLCASSSHLQGTQAYEQYFGPGTRLTVT.

The V gene is TRBV6-1, the J gene TRBJ2-7, with 8 bases matching TRBD2. V was clipped by 7 bases and J by 3 bases; unmatched bases: 11. The germline CDR1 and CDR2 sequences are MNHNS and SASEGT. The CDR3 is 15 amino acids. CDR3: CASKEGAGAGYEQYF. Written as DNA, the CDR3 is TGTGCCAGCAAAGAAGGAGCGGGAGCAGGCTACGAGCAGTACTTC.

V is TRBV28 and J is TRBJ1-1; 8 nucleotides line up with TRBD1. Germline loops: CDR1 MDHEN, CDR2 SYDVKM. J gave up 5 bases and V 6 bases, and 8 bases lay outside the gene matches. The CDR3 covers 14 residues. CDR3 in amino acids: CASSNDRGRTEAFF. In DNA form, the CDR3 reads TGTGCCAGCAGCAACGACAGGGGTAGGACTGAAGCTTTCTTT.

This clone was seen just once. This chain joins TRBV25-1 and TRBJ2-1; 10 nucleotides align to TRBD2. The CDR3 has 15 residues. Looked up from germline, CDR1 is MGHDK and CDR2 is SYGVNS. V shed 4 bases and J 6 bases; nucleotides not matched to a gene: 6. CDR3 region: CASSGASGSVNEQFF. CDR3 coding DNA: TGTGCCAGCAGTGGAGCTAGCGGGAGTGTCAATGAGCAGTTCTTC.

The rearrangement links TRBV28 to TRBJ2-1; 9 bases line up with TRBD1. The V gene end was trimmed by 6 bases and the J gene end by 5 bases; junction bases not matched to a gene: 11. The germline V gene encodes CDR1 MDHEN and CDR2 SYDVKM. The CDR3 has 16 residues. CDR3 sequence reads: CASRQTGDRANNEQFF. Here the CDR3 DNA reads TGTGCCAGCAGACAGACCGGGGACAGGGCGAACAATGAGCAGTTCTTC.

The chain combines TRBV9 with TRBJ2-1, with 11 bases that match TRBD2. Germline CDR1 reads SGDLS; CDR2 reads YYNGEE. The CDR3 is made up of 15 amino acids. After removal of 7 bases from V and 4 bases from J, the junction contained 7 bases not matched to a gene. The CDR3 reads CASGKASGGYNEQFF. In nucleotides, the CDR3 is TGTGCCAGCGGCAAGGCTAGCGGGGGGTACAATGAGCAGTTCTTC.

This clone was picked up a small number of times. This chain links TRBV7-2 with TRBJ2-5; TRBD2 agrees at 8 bases. The germline V gene encodes CDR1 SGHTA and CDR2 FQGNSA. The CDR3 is made up of 16 amino acids. J was trimmed by 2 bases and V by 1 base; bases with no gene match: 6. The chain's CDR3 is CASSLGPSGYQETQYF. As DNA, the CDR3 is TGTGCCAGCAGCTTAGGGCCTAGCGGGTATCAAGAGACCCAGTACTTC.

The chain is built from TRBV27 and TRBJ2-7; 7 bases line up with TRBD1. The germline V gene encodes CDR1 MNHEY and CDR2 SMNVEV (reference sequence). V was clipped by 4 bases and J by 3 bases; unmatched bases: 18. The CDR3 totals 18 residues. This CDR3 reads CASSSNFDRAGGNYEQYF. CDR3 DNA sequence: TGTGCCAGCAGTTCAAACTTCGACAGGGCAGGTGGTAACTACGAGCAGTACTTC.

The chain employs TRBV5-1 and TRBJ2-3; 8 bases fit TRBD2. Germline CDR1 SGHRS, CDR2 YFSETQ. The CDR3 consists of 15 residues. The V and J ends lost 1 base and 2 bases, in that order; junction bases with no gene match: 3. CDR3 nucleotide sequence: TGCGCCAGCAGCTTGAGCGGGAGCCCCACAGATACGCAGTATTTT. Its translation: CASSLSGSPTDTQYF.

This clone was detected only a few times. This chain joins TRBV5-5 and TRBJ1-5; D unclear. The V gene's germline CDR1 is SGHKS and CDR2 YYEKEE (reference sequence). V was trimmed by 0 bases and J by 0 bases, leaving 7 bases between them. The CDR3 has 15 residues. The CDR3 region is CASSLASDSNQPQHF. The DNA for the CDR3 is TGTGCCAGCAGCTTGGCCTCAGATAGCAATCAGCCCCAGCATTTT.

The J gene is TRBJ2-5, the V gene TRBV5-1, with 9 bases aligning to TRBD1. In germline, CDR1 is SGHRS, CDR2 YFSETQ. The CDR3 covers 14 residues. V lost 4 bases to trimming and J lost 6 bases; unmatched junction nucleotides: 7. CDR3 protein: CASSITGGEQTQYF. The CDR3 nucleotides are TGCGCCAGCAGCATAACAGGGGGCGAACAGACCCAGTACTTC.

V gene TRBV6-1 combines with J gene TRBJ1-5; TRBD1 agrees at 11 bases. Germline V CDR1 and CDR2: MNHNS, SASEGT. J lost 2 bases, V lost 4 bases, and 7 bases had no gene match. The CDR3 has 17 residues. The CDR3 DNA reads TGTGCCAGCAGTGCAAGGGACAGGGGGGTCGGCAATCAGCCCCAGCATTTT. Translation gives CASSARDRGVGNQPQHF.

This sequence joins TRBV28 and TRBJ1-1; D is unresolved. Trimming pared 3 bases from V and 1 base from J, leaving 12 bases between. The length of the CDR3 is 15 residues. Germline CDR1 and CDR2: MDHEN and SYDVKM. In nucleotides, the CDR3 is TGTGCCAGCAGTTTCCCTCGGCCGGGGAACACTGAAGCTTTCTTT. Protein sequence: CASSFPRPGNTEAFF.

The chain couples TRBV15 to TRBJ1-2; 7 bases map to TRBD1. Germline-derived CDR1 and CDR2 are LNHNV and YYDKDF (reference sequence). CDR3 length: 16 residues. V trimming: 1 base; J trimming: 2 bases; junction bases outside the gene matches: 7. DNA for the CDR3: TGTGCCACCAGCAGAGGGGGGACAGCCCTCAACTATGGCTACACCTTC. This sequence encodes CATSRGGTALNYGYTF.

This rearrangement joins TRBV29-1 to TRBJ2-3; maybe TRBD1 (6 bases). This CDR3 contains 13 residues. V was pared by 4 bases and J by 2 bases, with 10 bases between. CDR1 and CDR2 (germline): SQVTM, ANQGSEA. The CDR3 DNA is TGCAGCGTTGGGACAGTACTCACAGATACGCAGTATTTT. It yields the protein CSVGTVLTDTQYF.

The chain uses TRBV7-9 and TRBJ2-7; tentatively, D is TRBD1 (6 bases). Trimming pared 3 bases from V and 7 bases from J, leaving 13 bases between. From germline, CDR1 is SEHNR and CDR2 FQNEAQ (reference sequence). This CDR3 has 13 residues. The CDR3 spells CASSLDSPGEQYF. In DNA, the CDR3 is TGTGCCAGCAGCTTGGACAGCCCGGGAGAGCAGTACTTC.

The rearrangement uses TRBV30 and TRBJ1-2, with TRBD1 matching over 9 bases. Trimming removed 2 bases from V and 0 bases from J; junction bases left unmatched: 4. The CDR3 spans 15 residues. In germline, CDR1 is GTSNPN, CDR2 SVGIG (reference sequence). The CDR3 nucleotides are TGTGCCTGGAGTTCCGGGACAGGGCCTAACTATGGCTACACCTTC. This gives the protein CAWSSGTGPNYGYTF.